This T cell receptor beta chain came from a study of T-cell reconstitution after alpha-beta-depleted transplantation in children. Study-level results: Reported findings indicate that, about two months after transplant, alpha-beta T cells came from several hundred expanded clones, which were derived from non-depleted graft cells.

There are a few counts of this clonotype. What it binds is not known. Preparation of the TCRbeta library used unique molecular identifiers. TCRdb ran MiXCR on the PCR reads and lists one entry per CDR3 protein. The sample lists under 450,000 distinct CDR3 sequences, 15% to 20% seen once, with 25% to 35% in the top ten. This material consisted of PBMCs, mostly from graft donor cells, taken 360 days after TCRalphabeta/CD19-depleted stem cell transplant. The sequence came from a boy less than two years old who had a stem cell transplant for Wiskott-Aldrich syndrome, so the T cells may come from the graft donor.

The CDR3 bases are TGTGCCAGCAGCTTAGCCGGGACTAGATATGAGCAGTTCTTC. Its protein is CASSLAGTRYEQFF. This chain links TRBV7-2 with TRBJ2-1; 8 nucleotides align to TRBD2. Per the germline V gene, CDR1 is SGHTA and CDR2 is FQGNSA. This CDR3 comprises 14 residues. Trimming cost V 0 bases and J 8 bases; bases outside gene matches: 3.